This T cell receptor (beta chain) was observed in a study of response to subunit inactivated influenza vaccine. Study outcomes and limitations: Only a handful of new T cells, the authors suggested, are recruited with each seasonal influenza vaccination.

Details on this clonotype: What it binds is not known.

TCRdb called the RT-PCR reads again in MiXCR, with one record for every CDR3 protein. The table has approximately 250,000 distinct CDR3 sequences, approximately 12% seen once. The CDR3 covers 13 residues. Trimming left V 3 bases short and J 8 bases short, with 10 bases between. The chain carries TRBV12-3 or TRBV12-4 and TRBJ2-2, with a tentative D call TRBD2 (6 bases). The clonotype comes from a man aged 50 to 60 who received an inactivated influenza vaccine. The source material was non-naive T cells sorted from PBMCs, sampled 14 days before vaccination. Here the CDR3 reads CASSFAAGGELFF. DNA for the CDR3: TGTGCCAGCAGTTTCGCGGCGGGGGGGGAGCTGTTTTTT.